Ten or more counts support the clone carrying this T cell receptor beta chain. The antigen is unknown. The data stem from a study of T cells in Graves' hyperthyroidism and ophthalmopathy. Study summary: Peripheral blood specimens were obtained at initial diagnosis, prior to any treatment.

CDR1 and CDR2 from the germline V gene are MDHEN and SYDVKM. The CDR3 runs to 13 residues. Deletions cut 5 bases from V and 1 base from J, with 7 bases between. General study results and limits: Most thyroid clonotypes expanded above 0.001 were also detected in blood.

The CDR3 regions of TCR beta were amplified from RNA transcripts. A set of HTBI primers served as the primers for a first-round RT-PCR of the TCR CDR3. TCRdb re-called the multiplex PCR reads through MiXCR, storing one row per CDR3 protein. This table has 530,000 or so distinct CDR3 sequences, 17% appearing once. The chain couples TRBV28 to TRBJ2-3, with D unclear. The source of this sequence is a woman aged 18-29 years with Graves' ophthalmopathy. The sequencing sample was made of blood. The CDR3 protein is CASSAPRTDTQYF. CDR3 DNA sequence: TGTGCCAGCAGTGCACCTCGCACAGATACGCAGTATTTT.